These 27 T cell receptor beta chains were sequenced from one sample in a study of control samples from healthy donors and cancer patients. Clones were read by immunoSEQ multiplex PCR, and TCRdb kept only the in-frame ones, dropping some. The table lists some 150,000 clones, approximately 93% of them singletons. What was sequenced was blood. The origin of the receptors is a man aged 50 to 59 in good health.

The chain uses TRBV5-4 and TRBJ2-1, with 11 bases fitting TRBD2. Germline CDR1 and CDR2: SGHNT and YYREEE (reference sequence). The CDR3 sequence is 12 residues long. J lost 15 bases, V lost 6 bases, and 8 bases had no gene match. CDR3 DNA: TGTGCCAGCACCACTAGCGGGAGTATACGGTTCTTC. Translating gives CASTTSGSIRFF. The full variable domain, rest sourced from reference TRBV5-4 and TRBJ2-1, is ETGVTQSPTHLIKTRGQQVTLRCSSQSGHNTVSWYQQALGQGPQFIFQYYREEENGRGNFPPRFSGLQFPNYSSELNVNALELDDSALYLCASTTSGSIRFFGPGTRLTVL.

This chain connects TRBV7-9 to TRBJ1-6; TRBD1 aligns across 10 bases. The CDR3 contains 12 residues. Trimming at V came to 11 bases and at J to 10 bases, leaving 5 bases not matched to a gene. In germline, CDR1 is SEHNR, CDR2 FQNEAQ (reference sequence). The CDR3 region is CAWGQGNSPLHF. For the CDR3, the DNA is TGTGCCTGGGGACAGGGGAACTCACCCCTCCACTTT. The whole variable domain, filled in from reference TRBV7-9 and TRBJ1-6, reads DTGVSQNPRHKITKRGQNVTFRCDPISEHNRLYWYRQTLGQGPEFLTYFQNEAQLEKSRLLSDRFSAERPKGSFSTLEIQRTEQGDSAMYLCAWGQGNSPLHFGNGTRLTVT.

This chain joins TRBV28 and TRBJ2-5, with D perhaps assigned TRBD1 or TRBD2 (5 bases each). The ends were cut back, 1 base at V and 5 bases at J, with 8 bases in the middle. CDR1 is MDHEN, CDR2 SYDVKM, per germline. CDR3 length: 13 residues. The CDR3 loop is CASSLSGLETQYF. CDR3 bases: TGTGCCAGCAGTTTATCGGGGCTGGAGACCCAGTACTTC. Together with reference TRBV28 and TRBJ2-5, the CDR3 gives the full variable domain: DVKVTQSSRYLVKRTGEKVFLECVQDMDHENMFWYRQDPGLGLRLIYFSYDVKMKEKGDIPEGYSVSREKKERFSLILESASTNQTSMYLCASSLSGLETQYFGPGTRLLVL.

The rearrangement uses TRBV19 and TRBJ2-1; no reliable D call. The CDR3 totals 15 residues. CDR1 is LNHDA, CDR2 SQIVND, per germline (reference sequence). V dropped 1 base and J dropped 5 bases, with 12 bases sitting between them. The DNA of the CDR3 is TGTGCCAGTAGTATAGCGGTCCAGGCGGACAATGAGCAGTTCTTC. Translated: CASSIAVQADNEQFF.

This sequence joins TRBV4-2 and TRBJ2-1, with 12 bases lining up with TRBD1. This CDR3 contains 17 residues. Germline lookup yields CDR1 LGHNA and CDR2 YNFKEQ. The V gene end was trimmed by 2 bases and the J gene end by 3 bases; junction bases not matched to a gene: 5. CDR3 amino acids: CASSQTGTGGIYNEQFF. The DNA for the CDR3 is TGTGCCAGCAGCCAAACCGGGACAGGGGGCATCTACAATGAGCAGTTCTTC.

V and J are TRBV6-5 and TRBJ2-7; perhaps D is TRBD1 or TRBD2 (5 bases each). Trimming shortened V by 0 bases and J by 0 bases, and 9 bases separated the two germline ends. This CDR3 is 15 amino acids long. Germline V gives CDR1 MNHEY, CDR2 SVGAGI. In nucleotides, the CDR3 is TGTGCCAGCAGTTACTCGAGGGGCGTCTCCTACGAGCAGTACTTC. Amino acid sequence: CASSYSRGVSYEQYF.

The chain has TRBV5-1 and TRBJ2-2; no definite D call. This CDR3 has 15 residues. CDR1 and CDR2 from the germline V gene are SGHRS and YFSETQ. V was shortened by 0 bases and J by 1 base, with 7 bases between the two germline ends. CDR3 residues: CASSLVSLNTGELFF. The CDR3 nucleotides are TGCGCCAGCAGCTTGGTTAGCCTGAACACCGGGGAGCTGTTTTTT.

This chain uses TRBV29-1 with TRBJ2-2, with 9 bases that match TRBD1. There are 14 residues in the CDR3. The germline V gene has CDR1 SQVTM and CDR2 ANQGSEA. Trimming took 6 bases from V and 7 from J; bases not matched to a gene: 9. The CDR3 here is CSVSGTGNRGELFF. The CDR3 DNA sequence: TGCAGCGTGTCCGGGACAGGGAATCGCGGGGAGCTGTTTTTT.

The chain links TRBV10-3 to TRBJ2-7, with D unresolved. This CDR3 has 13 amino acids. V gave up 4 bases and J gave up 5 bases, with 12 bases separating them. From germline, CDR1 is ENHRY and CDR2 SYGVKD. The CDR3 DNA is TGTGCCATCAGTGTAAGCCAGGCGGACGAGCAGTACTTC. This translates into CAISVSQADEQYF.

The chain employs TRBV5-1 and TRBJ2-7, with 11 bases that match TRBD1. CDR1 SGHRS and CDR2 YFSETQ come from the germline V gene. There are 16 residues in the CDR3. The V segment lost 5 bases and the J segment 2 bases; nucleotides outside the gene matches: 9. CDR3 nucleotide sequence: TGCGCCAGCAGGGGAGGACAGGGGGCTGGGGCCTACGAGCAGTACTTC. Translation gives CASRGGQGAGAYEQYF.

The sample holds a few counts of this clone. The V call is TRBV12-3 or TRBV12-4, the J call TRBJ2-7, with TRBD2 matching over 9 bases. This CDR3 region has 13 residues. V trimming: 5 bases; J trimming: 7 bases; junction bases outside the gene matches: 6. The CDR3: CASSLLAGWEQYF. For the CDR3, the DNA is TGTGCCAGCAGTCTCCTAGCGGGATGGGAGCAGTACTTC.

The V and J genes are TRBV5-6 and TRBJ2-1; 9 bases match TRBD2. Unmatched junction bases numbered 9, after V lost 2 bases and J lost 9 bases. Germline V CDR1 and CDR2: SGHDT, YYEEEE. The CDR3 covers 15 residues. DNA for the CDR3: TGTGCCAGCAGCTTAATTGTAGCGGGAGAAGGTGAGCAGTTCTTC. This encodes CASSLIVAGEGEQFF.

A remark on this clone: The same CDR3 also results from other DNA sequences found in this sample. The chain employs TRBV5-1 and TRBJ2-2; a weak D match, TRBD2 (5 bases). The length of the CDR3 is 15 residues. CDR1 is SGHRS, CDR2 YFSETQ, per germline. The ends were cut back, 4 bases at V and 2 bases at J, with 12 bases in the middle. The CDR3 here is CASSPRTGNTGELFF. As DNA, the CDR3 is TGCGCCAGCAGCCCTCGGACTGGAAACACCGGGGAGCTGTTTTTT.

This clone was observed once. The V call is TRBV18, the J call TRBJ2-2; no clear D gene. The CDR3 extends over 14 amino acids. Trimming shortened V by 3 bases and J by 0 bases, and 5 bases separated the two germline ends. Germline values: CDR1 KGHSH, CDR2 LQKENI. The CDR3 DNA sequence: TGTGCCAGCTCACCGGGCACGAACACCGGGGAGCTGTTTTTT. Amino acid sequence: CASSPGTNTGELFF.

This chain joins TRBV15 and TRBJ2-3, with D tentatively TRBD2 (6 bases). This CDR3 region has 14 residues. V shed 4 bases and J shed 0 bases, with 8 bases lying between them. In germline, CDR1 is LNHNV, CDR2 YYDKDF (reference sequence). CDR3 sequence reads: CATSTGLSTDTQYF. CDR3 coding DNA: TGTGCCACCAGCACGGGACTTAGCACAGATACGCAGTATTTT. The variable domain in full, completed from reference TRBV15 and TRBJ2-3, reads DAMVIQNPRYQVTQFGKPVTLSCSQTLNHNVMYWYQQKSSQAPKLLFHYYDKDFNNEADTPDNFQSRRPNTSFCFLDIRSPGLGDTAMYLCATSTGLSTDTQYFGPGTRLTVL.

The V gene is TRBV29-1, the J gene TRBJ1-3; 9 bases are shared with TRBD1. V dropped 5 bases and J dropped 1; count of bases not matched to a gene: 3. Germline V gene lookup returns CDR1 SQVTM and CDR2 ANQGSEA. CDR3 size: 14 residues. DNA of the CDR3: TGCAGCGTTCCGGGACAGGGATCTGGAAACACCATATATTTT. Its protein is CSVPGQGSGNTIYF.

The J gene is TRBJ2-7, the V gene TRBV9, with D unclear. The V and J ends lost 0 bases and 4 bases respectively, with 11 bases between them. The CDR3 spans 14 residues. Germline loops: CDR1 SGDLS, CDR2 YYNGEE. The CDR3 sequence is CASSVGIGLYEQYF. The DNA for the CDR3 is TGTGCCAGCAGCGTAGGTATCGGGCTTTACGAGCAGTACTTC.

This sequence joins TRBV7-9 and TRBJ2-7; D may correspond to TRBD1 or TRBD2 (5 bases each). V lost 4 bases and J lost 2, with 12 bases in between. CDR1 and CDR2 from the germline V gene are SEHNR and FQNEAQ (reference sequence). The CDR3 is made up of 14 amino acids. Here the CDR3 reads CASSSGDGPYEQYF. The CDR3 DNA reads TGTGCCAGCAGCTCCGGGGACGGACCCTACGAGCAGTACTTC.

About this clone itself: Germline and junction disagree at one end, which may indicate a read error. This chain joins TRBV6-1 and TRBJ2-1; 10 bases are a match to TRBD2. From germline, CDR1 is MNHNS and CDR2 SASEGT. This CDR3 has 17 residues. CDR3 nucleotides: TGTGCCAGCAGTCAAGCGGGAGGGCCCGTTCCGTACAATGAGCAGTTCTTC. Its translation is CASSQAGGPVPYNEQFF.

J is TRBJ2-3 and V is TRBV3-1 (or the pseudogene TRBV3-2); a weak D match, TRBD2 (5 bases). The CDR3 covers 16 residues. Germline CDR1 and CDR2: LGHDT and YNNKEL (reference sequence). Trimming shortened V by 1 base and J by 2 bases, and 13 bases separated the two germline ends. The CDR3 here is CASSQGEGLLTDTQYF. The CDR3 DNA is TGTGCCAGCAGCCAAGGAGAGGGCTTACTCACAGATACGCAGTATTTT.

The chain uses TRBV27 and TRBJ2-4; D possibly matches TRBD1 or TRBD2 (5 bases each). The CDR3 totals 14 residues. Trimming stripped 5 bases from V and 5 bases from J, with 13 bases between. Germline CDR1 and CDR2: MNHEY and SMNVEV (reference sequence). The CDR3 protein is CASSRQGEENIQYF. The DNA of the CDR3 is TGTGCCAGCAGTCGTCAGGGAGAGGAAAACATTCAGTACTTC.

This sequence joins TRBV5-5 and TRBJ2-1; no clear D. This CDR3 contains 12 residues. Trimming stripped 6 bases from V and 4 bases from J, with 8 bases between. From germline, CDR1 is SGHKS and CDR2 YYEKEE (reference sequence). In DNA form, the CDR3 reads TGTGCCAGCAAGGGCGATTACAATGAGCAGTTCTTC. It yields the protein CASKGDYNEQFF.

The chain combines TRBV7-9 with TRBJ2-7; 8 bases line up with TRBD2. The CDR3 contains 14 residues. CDR1 is SEHNR, CDR2 FQNEAQ, per germline (reference sequence). V dropped 3 bases and J dropped 7; count of bases not matched to a gene: 8. This chain's CDR3 is CASSFVREGREQYF. The CDR3 nucleotides are TGTGCCAGCAGCTTTGTCCGGGAGGGCCGGGAGCAGTACTTC. The whole variable domain, remainder taken from reference TRBV7-9 and TRBJ2-7, is DTGVSQNPRHKITKRGQNVTFRCDPISEHNRLYWYRQTLGQGPEFLTYFQNEAQLEKSRLLSDRFSAERPKGSFSTLEIQRTEQGDSAMYLCASSFVREGREQYFGPGTRLTVT.

In this sample, this clone turned up once. The chain carries TRBV29-1 and TRBJ2-3; the match to TRBD2 covers 7 bases. The CDR3 covers 14 residues. With 4 bases clipped from V and 1 base from J, the junction kept 5 bases outside the gene matches. The germline V gene has CDR1 SQVTM and CDR2 ANQGSEA. CDR3 bases: TGCAGCGTTGCCGCGGGAGCAGGCACAGATACGCAGTATTTT. Its protein is CSVAAGAGTDTQYF.

The chain couples TRBV6-2 or TRBV6-3 to TRBJ2-6; D uncertain. The germline CDR1 and CDR2 sequences are MNHEY and SVGEGT. The CDR3 runs 16 residues. The V gene lost 3 bases and the J gene lost 0 bases, with 9 bases spanning the gap. The CDR3 loop is CASSYNRHSGANVLTF. The DNA for the CDR3 is TGTGCCAGCAGTTATAACCGACACTCTGGGGCCAACGTCCTGACTTTC.

This clone was seen more than once but under ten times. The V and J genes are TRBV25-1 and TRBJ2-5, with a weak D call TRBD1 (5 bases). This CDR3 comprises 16 residues. V dropped 5 bases and J dropped 0 bases, with 16 bases sitting between them. Looked up from germline, CDR1 is MGHDK and CDR2 is SYGVNS. This chain's CDR3 is CASSHWTRSHQETQYF. The CDR3 bases are TGTGCCAGCAGTCATTGGACAAGGTCACACCAAGAGACCCAGTACTTC.

J is TRBJ1-1 and V is TRBV6-5; unclear D gene. CDR1 and CDR2 (germline): MNHEY, SVGAGI. V lost 11 bases to trimming and J lost 3 bases, with 16 bases between them. The CDR3 consists of 13 residues. The CDR3 region is CAGYNSQHTEAFF. CDR3 sequence (DNA): TGTGCCGGGTACAACAGCCAACACACTGAAGCTTTCTTT.